These 2 T cell receptor beta chains share one sample of origin, sequenced in a study of cytomegalovirus exposure and HLA in healthy donors. The PCR contained 60 Vbeta and 13 Jbeta primers. Produced via immunoSEQ multiplex PCR; TCRdb's table is partial and in-frame only. The repertoire holds approximately 160,000 clones, over 60% seen once, with roughly 0.82% in the top ten. Sequences were obtained from PBMCs. These receptors all stem from a female donor in good health and CMV-seronegative.

To note about this clone: Mismatch with germline at one junction end may stem from a read error. The rearrangement uses TRBV7-9 and TRBJ2-7, with 7 positions matching TRBD1. This CDR3 spans 13 amino acids. Germline lookup yields CDR1 SEHNR and CDR2 FQNEAQ (reference sequence). The CDR3 here is CSSSLTGAYEQYF. The CDR3, as DNA: TGTTCCAGCAGCTTAACAGGGGCCTACGAGCAGTACTTC.

This clone was detected once. The CDR3 reads CASSLAGDRNEQFF. The CDR3 coding sequence is TGTGCCAGCAGCTTAGCGGGAGACAGGAATGAGCAGTTCTTC. The chain uses TRBV7-2 and TRBJ2-1, with D tentatively TRBD1 (6 bases). V was shortened by 0 bases and J by 7 bases, with 10 bases between the two germline ends. CDR3 length equals 14 residues. Per germline, CDR1 SGHTA and CDR2 FQGNSA.